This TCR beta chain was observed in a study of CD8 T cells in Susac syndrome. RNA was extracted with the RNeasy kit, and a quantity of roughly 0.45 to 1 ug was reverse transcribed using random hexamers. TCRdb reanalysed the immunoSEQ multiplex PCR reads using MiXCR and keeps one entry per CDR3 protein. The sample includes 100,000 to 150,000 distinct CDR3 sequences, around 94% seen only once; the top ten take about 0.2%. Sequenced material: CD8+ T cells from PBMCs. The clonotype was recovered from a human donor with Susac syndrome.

The CDR3 DNA sequence: TGTGCCAGCAGCCCCGGGGGAGGGTACACTGAAGCTTTCTTT. Its translation: CASSPGGGYTEAFF. J is TRBJ1-1 and V is TRBV7-3, with D maybe TRBD1 (5 bases). V was clipped by 5 bases and J by 3 bases, with 13 bases between them. The CDR3 is 14 amino acids. In germline, CDR1 is SGHTA, CDR2 FQGTGA.